The next 28 T cell receptor beta chains were all read from a single sample in a study of cytomegalovirus exposure and HLA in healthy donors (dated by TCRdb to about 2017). The method behind the library was the immunoSEQ multiplex PCR assay. For the multiplex PCR, a mixture combining 60 forward primers for TCR Vbeta segments and 13 reverse primers for TCR Jbeta segments was used. As stored in TCRdb, this immuneACCESS dataset retains in-frame rearrangements with V and J assigned. A fraction of the clones does not appear; measured against another copy, unresolved V genes explain less than half of the discrepancy, and the remainder lacks a known reason. Recorded for this sample are about 82,000 clones; approximately 74% of them occurred a single time. Roughly 6.1% of the sample is taken by the ten largest. Input material: PBMCs. The receptors come from a woman aged 45 to 65 in good health and CMV-seropositive.

V is TRBV9 and J is TRBJ2-3; D gene ambiguous. This CDR3 is built from 14 residues. The V gene's germline CDR1 is SGDLS and CDR2 YYNGEE. Between the trimmed V and J ends, which lost 4 bases and 0 bases, there was a span of 9 bases. CDR3 loop: CASSRLQSTDTQYF. CDR3 nucleotide sequence: TGTGCCAGCAGCAGACTCCAGAGCACAGATACGCAGTATTTT.

This CDR3 reads CASRETENTEAFF. CDR3 DNA sequence: TGTGCCAGCAGGGAGACAGAGAACACTGAAGCTTTCTTT. This sequence joins TRBV2 and TRBJ1-1, with D possibly TRBD1 on 5 matching bases. Germline assignment: CDR1 SNHLY and CDR2 FYNNEI. Trimming removed 6 bases from V and 1 base from J, with 9 bases in between. This CDR3 has 13 residues.

The J gene is TRBJ2-1, the V gene TRBV6-6; TRBD1 aligns across 9 bases. This CDR3 spans 13 amino acids. V trimming: 6 bases; J trimming: 9 bases; junction bases outside the gene matches: 6. Germline V gene data show CDR1 as MNHNY and CDR2 as SVGAGI (reference sequence). CDR3 DNA sequence: TGTGCCAGCAGACAGGGGGCCACCACTGAGCAGTTCTTC. This gives the protein CASRQGATTEQFF.

The chain is built from TRBV5-6 and TRBJ2-7; the D is unclear. The germline V gene encodes CDR1 SGHDT and CDR2 YYEEEE. The CDR3 covers 13 residues. V lost 2 bases to trimming and J lost 0 bases, with 6 bases between them. CDR3 bases: TGTGCCAGCAGCTTCTGGAGCTCCTACGAGCAGTACTTC. It encodes CASSFWSSYEQYF.

This clone was counted a few times. The chain combines TRBV12-2 with TRBJ2-6; the table's D call TRBD2 went unverified against the DNA. TRBV12-2 is marked as a pseudogene. The CDR3 sequence is 15 residues long. The CDR3 loop is CASRLAGAGANVLTF. CDR3 sequence (DNA): TGTGCAAGTCGCTTAGCTGGAGCTGGGGCCAACGTCCTGACTTTC.

V usage is TRBV28 and J usage is TRBJ2-6; 7 nucleotides match TRBD1. Trimming at V came to 6 bases and at J to 2 bases, leaving 4 bases not matched to a gene. This CDR3 has 15 amino acids. Germline assignment: CDR1 MDHEN and CDR2 SYDVKM. CDR3 residues: CASRTGTAGANVLTF. CDR3 sequence (DNA): TGTGCCAGCAGGACCGGGACAGCTGGGGCCAACGTCCTGACTTTC.

This clone showed up just a few times. The chain uses TRBV4-1 and TRBJ2-2, with 7 bases identical to TRBD1. This CDR3 region has 16 residues. V gave up 4 bases and J gave up 0 bases; unmatched junction bases: 5. Germline V gene lookup returns CDR1 MGHRA and CDR2 YSYEKL. The CDR3 DNA follows: TGCGCCAGCAGCCCCCGACAGGGCTCGAACACCGGGGAGCTGTTTTTT. This sequence encodes CASSPRQGSNTGELFF.

The J gene is TRBJ1-1, the V gene TRBV25-1; 9 bases map to TRBD1. The V segment lost 7 bases and the J segment 5 bases; nucleotides outside the gene matches: 5. This CDR3 is 13 amino acids long. The germline V gene encodes CDR1 MGHDK and CDR2 SYGVNS. As DNA, the CDR3 is TGTGCCAGCAACCGACAGGGGGGGACTGAAGCTTTCTTT. Protein sequence: CASNRQGGTEAFF.

The rearrangement uses TRBV27 and TRBJ2-7; 7 nucleotides agree with TRBD1. V lost 5 bases to trimming and J lost 9 bases; unmatched junction nucleotides: 4. This CDR3 is 11 amino acids long. Germline V gene lookup returns CDR1 MNHEY and CDR2 SMNVEV (reference sequence). The CDR3 loop is CASSLGTVQYF. CDR3 DNA sequence: TGTGCCAGCAGTCTGGGGACAGTGCAGTACTTC.

The J gene is TRBJ2-7, the V gene TRBV30, with D possibly being TRBD2 (6 bases). The CDR3 contains 10 residues. V was clipped by 5 bases and J by 12 bases, with 14 bases between them. The germline gives CDR1 GTSNPN, CDR2 SVGIG (reference sequence). In DNA, the CDR3 is TGTGCCTGGGGGGGGACCCCCCGGTACTTC. Translated, it gives CAWGGTPRYF. Filled out from reference TRBV30 and TRBJ2-7, the complete variable domain reads SQTIHQWPATLVQPVGSPLSLECTVEGTSNPNLYWYRQAAGRGLQLLFYSVGIGQISSEVPQNLSASRPQDRQFILSSKKLLLSDSGFYLCAWGGTPRYFGPGTRLTVT.

CDR3 DNA sequence: TGTGCCAGCAGCTCTACAGGGGGTAGTCAGCCCCAGCATTTT. Translating it yields CASSSTGGSQPQHF. J is TRBJ1-5 and V is TRBV7-9, with TRBD1 matching 8 bases. Germline V gives CDR1 SEHNR, CDR2 FQNEAQ (reference sequence). V lost 4 bases, J lost 6 bases, and 5 bases stayed unmatched. The CDR3 has 14 amino acids.

V is TRBV5-6 and J is TRBJ2-6, with D hard to call. Trimming pared 4 bases from V and 2 bases from J, leaving 7 bases between. The CDR3 contains 14 residues. Germline CDR1 is SGHDT and CDR2 is YYEEEE. The CDR3 reads CASSEPAGANVLTF. The DNA for the CDR3 is TGTGCCAGCAGCGAGCCGGCTGGGGCCAACGTCCTGACTTTC.

The chain is built from TRBV10-2 and TRBJ2-3, with 9 bases identical to TRBD2. CDR3 size: 16 residues. With V trimmed by 0 bases and J by 5 bases, 6 bases remained unmatched. Germline V CDR1 and CDR2: WSHSY, SAAADI. CDR3 DNA: TGCGCCAGCAGTGAGTCGGCGGGAGGGCCGGAAGATACGCAGTATTTT. Translating it yields CASSESAGGPEDTQYF.

J is TRBJ2-3 and V is TRBV29-1, with 11 bases fitting TRBD2. V gave up 6 bases and J gave up 2 bases; unmatched junction bases: 7. This CDR3 contains 15 residues. The V gene's germline CDR1 is SQVTM and CDR2 ANQGSEA. The CDR3 loop reads CSVALAGGFTDTQYF. DNA for the CDR3: TGCAGCGTGGCCCTAGCGGGAGGTTTCACAGATACGCAGTATTTT.

This clone has just one count. The chain combines TRBV28 with TRBJ1-4, with D perhaps matching TRBD1 (6 bases). Trimming took off 2 bases at V and 8 bases at J, with 12 bases between the two ends. CDR3 length: 14 residues. CDR1 and CDR2 (germline): MDHEN, SYDVKM. CDR3 sequence: CASSLPRGREKLFF. As DNA, the CDR3 is TGTGCCAGCAGTTTACCCAGGGGAAGGGAAAAACTGTTTTTT.

V usage is TRBV28 and J usage is TRBJ1-3, with D perhaps TRBD1 (5 bases). V dropped 3 bases and J dropped 0 bases, with 18 bases sitting between them. The CDR3 contains 18 residues. Germline CDR1 MDHEN, CDR2 SYDVKM. The CDR3 protein is CASSFLPLAGPSGNTIYF. As DNA, the CDR3 is TGTGCCAGCAGTTTCCTACCTCTCGCGGGGCCCTCTGGAAACACCATATATTTT.

The rearrangement uses TRBV5-1 and TRBJ2-5; D gene uncertain. V gave up 0 bases and J gave up 5 bases, with 11 bases separating them. This CDR3 is built from 14 residues. Germline-derived CDR1 and CDR2 are SGHRS and YFSETQ. In DNA, the CDR3 is TGCGCCAGCAGCTTGGCCTCCGCTCGGGAGACCCAGTACTTC. Translation gives CASSLASARETQYF. The variable domain in full, completed from reference TRBV5-1 and TRBJ2-5, reads KAGVTQTPRYLIKTRGQQVTLSCSPISGHRSVSWYQQTPGQGLQFLFEYFSETQRNKGNFPGRFSGRQFSNSRSEMNVSTLELGDSALYLCASSLASARETQYFGPGTRLLVL.

V and J are TRBV7-9 and TRBJ2-6; the match to TRBD2 covers 9 bases. Germline V CDR1 and CDR2: SEHNR, FQNEAQ (reference sequence). The V segment lost 4 bases and the J segment 0 bases; nucleotides outside the gene matches: 7. The CDR3 length is 18 residues. In DNA form, the CDR3 reads TGTGCCAGCAGCTATTTAGCGGGAGAGAGCTCTGGGGCCAACGTCCTGACTTTC. Translation gives CASSYLAGESSGANVLTF. The full variable domain, completed using reference TRBV7-9 and TRBJ2-6, is DTGVSQNPRHKITKRGQNVTFRCDPISEHNRLYWYRQTLGQGPEFLTYFQNEAQLEKSRLLSDRFSAERPKGSFSTLEIQRTEQGDSAMYLCASSYLAGESSGANVLTFGAGSRLTVL.

The genes are TRBV10-3 and TRBJ2-1; tentative D call: TRBD2 (5 bases). Germline V lookup: CDR1 ENHRY, CDR2 SYGVKD. This CDR3 has 10 residues. Trimming removed 9 bases at V and 9 bases at J, with 9 bases between. The CDR3 DNA follows: TGTGCCATTCTAGCTAGTGAGCAGTTCTTC. Translated, it gives CAILASEQFF.

V and J are TRBV29-1 and TRBJ2-3; 7 nucleotides align to TRBD2. This CDR3 has 13 residues. The trim removed 7 bases at V and 2 bases at J, leaving 6 bases unmatched. Germline CDR1 reads SQVTM; CDR2 reads ANQGSEA. CDR3 DNA: TGCAGCGGGGAGGGGAGGGCCACAGATACGCAGTATTTT. Translation: CSGEGRATDTQYF.

The chain couples TRBV7-2 to TRBJ1-5, with a possible D match to TRBD1 (5 bases). The germline CDR1 and CDR2 sequences are SGHTA and FQGNSA. V was shortened by 5 bases and J by 12 bases, with 23 bases between the two germline ends. This CDR3 contains 15 residues. CDR3 in amino acids: CASSPLSGQLSRQHF. CDR3 nucleotide sequence: TGTGCCAGCAGCCCCCTCTCCGGACAACTCAGCCGCCAGCATTTT.

CDR3 sequence: CASSSAFGQGTDTQYF. The CDR3 DNA follows: TGTGCCAGCAGCTCGGCCTTCGGACAGGGCACAGATACGCAGTATTTT. The chain has TRBV5-7 and TRBJ2-3; TRBD1 matches at 7 bases. TRBV5-7 is an ORF for which the function is uncertain. J gave up 1 base and V 3 bases, and 8 bases lay outside the gene matches. The CDR3 loop spans 16 amino acids.

The chain links TRBV30 to TRBJ2-1; 9 bases agree with TRBD1. Per germline, CDR1 GTSNPN and CDR2 SVGIG (reference sequence). The CDR3 has 14 residues. J lost 8 bases, V lost 2 bases, and 7 bases had no gene match. Here the CDR3 reads CAWSRTGDMDEQFF. The CDR3 DNA is TGTGCCTGGAGTAGGACAGGGGATATGGATGAGCAGTTCTTC.

This chain links TRBV25-1 with TRBJ1-2; 7 bases are shared with TRBD1. Per germline, CDR1 MGHDK and CDR2 SYGVNS. V shed 7 bases and J 6 bases; nucleotides not matched to a gene: 5. The CDR3 is 12 residues long. CDR3 sequence reads: CASNDRVNGYTF. CDR3 DNA: TGTGCCAGCAATGACAGGGTTAATGGCTACACCTTC.

Concerning this clone itself: Other DNA sequences in the same sample also yield this CDR3. The chain employs TRBV5-6 and TRBJ1-5; D possibly corresponds to TRBD1 (5 bases). This CDR3 comprises 15 residues. V lost 0 bases and J 4 bases, leaving 11 bases between the germline ends. Germline values: CDR1 SGHDT, CDR2 YYEEEE. The CDR3 here is CASSLAQGLNQPQHF. The DNA for the CDR3 is TGTGCCAGCAGCTTGGCGCAGGGACTAAATCAGCCCCAGCATTTT.

The V and J genes are TRBV12-2 and TRBJ1-2. TRBV12-2 is reported as a pseudogene. This CDR3 is 18 amino acids long. This CDR3 is CASRLDIRNYERSSGYTF. The CDR3 nucleotides read TGTGCAAGTCGCTTAGACATACGTAACTACGAGCGTTCCAGTGGCTACACCTTC.

This clone was counted a few times. In DNA, the CDR3 is TGTGCCAGCAGTTCTGGAGCGATAAACACCATATATTTT. Encoded protein: CASSSGAINTIYF. The gene calls are TRBV6-6 and TRBJ1-3; D call uncertain. CDR1 and CDR2 (germline): MNHNY, SVGAGI (reference sequence). This CDR3 is 13 amino acids long. V shed 4 bases and J shed 6 bases, with 10 bases lying between them.

V is TRBV9 and J is TRBJ2-3, with 12 bases matching TRBD2. The CDR3 length is 15 residues. Germline V lookup: CDR1 SGDLS, CDR2 YYNGEE. V shed 4 bases and J 4 bases; nucleotides not matched to a gene: 4. The CDR3 protein is CASSRLAGESDTQYF. The CDR3 coding sequence is TGTGCCAGCAGCCGACTAGCGGGAGAGTCAGATACGCAGTATTTT. The full variable domain, its missing parts supplied by reference TRBV9 and TRBJ2-3, is DSGVTQTPKHLITATGQRVTLRCSPRSGDLSVYWYQQSLDQGLQFLIQYYNGEERAKGNILERFSAQQFPDLHSELNLSSLELGDSALYFCASSRLAGESDTQYFGPGTRLTVL.